This record concerns one T cell receptor (beta chain) sequence. The target antigen is unknown. This entry belongs to a study of human T cells and chemical hapten exposure. Study-wide background: Small discrepancies in pooled library volume mainly accounted for the varying TCR yields per sample.

The starting material, unfractionated whole blood, was used for total RNA extraction. This CDR3 has 20 amino acids. J lost 2 bases, V lost 1 base, and 17 bases had no gene match. Germline lookup yields CDR1 SGHVS and CDR2 FQNEAQ. Study results and caveats: TCRs exceeding a frequency of 1 in 1000 stayed unchanged under DPC sensitization.

Unique molecular identifiers were linked by the library to individual cDNA molecules. Per the original data handling: 96,000 or so TCRs per sample was the median, with a range of 23,224 to 690,600. TCRdb analysed the reads with MiXCR anew, one entry per CDR3 protein. For this entry, the V and J calls and clone size follow TCRdb and not the study's own pipeline. The top ten hold about 1.4% of the sample, which has roughly 120,000 distinct CDR3 sequences, around 8.5% seen once. This receptor was taken from a human donor in good health. Some clones in this sample may be carry-over from other donors' samples. Sequencing was performed on whole blood. The rearrangement links TRBV7-8 to TRBJ2-1; 7 nucleotides match TRBD1. CDR3: CASSLDPFPPTGKAYNEQFF. The CDR3 DNA reads as TGTGCCAGCAGCTTAGACCCTTTTCCGCCGACAGGGAAGGCCTACAATGAGCAGTTCTTC.